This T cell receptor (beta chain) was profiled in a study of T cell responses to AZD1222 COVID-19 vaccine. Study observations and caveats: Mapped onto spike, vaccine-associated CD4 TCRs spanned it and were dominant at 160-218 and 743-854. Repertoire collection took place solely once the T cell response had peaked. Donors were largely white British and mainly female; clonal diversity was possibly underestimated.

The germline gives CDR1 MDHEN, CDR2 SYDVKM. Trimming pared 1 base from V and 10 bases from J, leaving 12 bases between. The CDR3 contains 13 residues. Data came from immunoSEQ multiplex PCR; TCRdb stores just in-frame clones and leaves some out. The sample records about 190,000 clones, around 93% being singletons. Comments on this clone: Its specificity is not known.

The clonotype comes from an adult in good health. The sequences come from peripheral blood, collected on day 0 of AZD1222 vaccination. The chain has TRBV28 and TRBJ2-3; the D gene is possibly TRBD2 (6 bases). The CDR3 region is CASSLLTSVSQYF. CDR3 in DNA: TGTGCCAGCAGTTTATTGACTAGTGTTTCGCAGTATTTT.